These T cell receptor beta chains were read from a single sample in a study of T cell responses to AZD1222 COVID-19 vaccine. Sequenced by immunoSEQ multiplex PCR; TCRdb stores in-frame clones only, minus some. Here the sample spans about 130,000 clones, around 94% being singletons. The sequencing here drew on peripheral blood, taken on day 0 of AZD1222 vaccination. Receptors were obtained from an adult in good health. Both conserved end residues are part of each CDR3. A D gene is named only where the DNA matches it firmly. A row's size may be missing; if present it is once, few, many or a size class.

J gene: TRBJ2-5; V gene: TRBV2; D gene: -; clone size: -; CDR3 protein: CASSEAPVGGRGETQYF; CDR3 DNA: TGTGCCAGCAGTGAAGCGCCGGTCGGTGGGAGAGGAGAGACCCAGTACTTC
J gene: TRBJ2-7; V gene: TRBV19; D gene: TRBD2; clone size: -; CDR3 protein: CASSMPLAGRDEQYF; CDR3 DNA: TGTGCCAGTAGTATGCCGCTAGCGGGAAGGGACGAGCAGTACTTC
J gene: TRBJ2-5; V gene: TRBV29-1; D gene: -; clone size: few; CDR3 protein: CSVAQAGETQYF; CDR3 DNA: TGCAGCGTTGCTCAGGCAGGAGAGACCCAGTACTTC
J gene: TRBJ2-1; V gene: TRBV24-1; D gene: TRBD2; clone size: -; CDR3 protein: CATSDFRAGRGQFF; CDR3 DNA: TGTGCCACCAGTGATTTTCGAGCGGGAAGAGGGCAGTTCTTC
J gene: TRBJ1-2; V gene: TRBV6-5; D gene: -; clone size: once; CDR3 protein: CASSFRNNYGYTF; CDR3 DNA: TGTGCCAGCAGTTTTCGGAACAACTATGGCTACACCTTC
J gene: TRBJ2-4; V gene: TRBV4-3; D gene: TRBD1; clone size: -; CDR3 protein: CASSPEGTGPKNIQYF; CDR3 DNA: TGCGCCAGCAGCCCCGAGGGGACAGGTCCCAAAAACATTCAGTACTTC
J gene: TRBJ2-7; V gene: TRBV19; D gene: TRBD2; clone size: -; CDR3 protein: CASSIGGTSGYEQYF; CDR3 DNA: TGTGCCAGTAGTATCGGGGGGACTAGCGGTTACGAGCAGTACTTC
J gene: TRBJ2-1; V gene: TRBV4-3; D gene: TRBD2; clone size: -; CDR3 protein: CASSQTALAGGPDEQFF; CDR3 DNA: TGCGCCAGCAGCCAAACTGCACTAGCGGGAGGGCCCGATGAGCAGTTCTTC
J gene: TRBJ2-7; V gene: TRBV7-7; D gene: TRBD2; clone size: -; CDR3 protein: CASSYGTSGNPPLYEQYF; CDR3 DNA: TGTGCCAGCAGCTACGGGACTAGCGGGAACCCCCCCCTCTACGAGCAGTACTTC
J gene: TRBJ2-3; V gene: TRBV6-2/TRBV6-3; D gene: -; clone size: -; CDR3 protein: CASSAPYGSRTDTQYF; CDR3 DNA: TGTGCCAGCAGCGCCCCTTACGGGAGTCGCACAGATACGCAGTATTTT
J gene: TRBJ2-3; V gene: TRBV15; D gene: -; clone size: -; CDR3 protein: CATSRETGGTDTQYF; CDR3 DNA: TGTGCCACCAGCAGAGAGACGGGAGGCACAGATACGCAGTATTTT
J gene: TRBJ2-1; V gene: TRBV21-1; D gene: -; clone size: -; CDR3 protein: CASSKEGFYNEQFF; CDR3 DNA: TGTGCCAGCAGCAAGGAGGGGTTCTACAATGAGCAGTTCTTC
J gene: TRBJ1-2; V gene: TRBV28; D gene: -; clone size: -; CDR3 protein: CASRSDYGYTF; CDR3 DNA: TGTGCCAGCAGATCAGACTATGGCTACACCTTC
J gene: TRBJ1-5; V gene: TRBV2; D gene: -; clone size: -; CDR3 protein: CASSRSYSNQPQHF; CDR3 DNA: TGTGCCAGCAGTCGTAGTTATAGCAATCAGCCCCAGCATTTT
J gene: TRBJ2-2; V gene: TRBV11-2; D gene: -; clone size: once; CDR3 protein: CASSFRTANTGELFF; CDR3 DNA: TGTGCCAGCAGCTTTAGGACTGCGAACACCGGGGAGCTGTTTTTT
J gene: TRBJ1-4; V gene: TRBV28; D gene: -; clone size: -; CDR3 protein: CASSPVSNNEKLFF; CDR3 DNA: TGTGCCAGCAGTCCGGTCTCAAACAATGAAAAACTGTTTTTT
J gene: TRBJ2-7; V gene: TRBV4-1; D gene: -; clone size: -; CDR3 protein: CASSTRDTGSYEQYF; CDR3 DNA: TGCGCCAGCAGCACCCGGGACACCGGCTCCTACGAGCAGTACTTC
J gene: TRBJ2-5; V gene: TRBV7-2; D gene: -; clone size: -; CDR3 protein: CASSLGGAGPQETQYF; CDR3 DNA: TGTGCCAGCAGCTTAGGGGGAGCGGGCCCACAAGAGACCCAGTACTTC
J gene: TRBJ2-7; V gene: TRBV5-1; D gene: TRBD1; clone size: -; CDR3 protein: CASSNQPGGGEQYF; CDR3 DNA: TGCGCCAGCAGCAATCAACCAGGGGGCGGCGAGCAGTACTTC
J gene: TRBJ1-5; V gene: TRBV2; D gene: -; clone size: -; CDR3 protein: CASSADKNQPQHF; CDR3 DNA: TGTGCCAGCAGTGCGGACAAAAATCAGCCCCAGCATTTT
J gene: TRBJ2-6; V gene: TRBV27; D gene: TRBD2; clone size: -; CDR3 protein: CASSNKSGTSGRGGANVLTF; CDR3 DNA: TGTGCCAGCAGTAATAAGTCCGGGACTAGCGGGAGAGGTGGGGCCAACGTCCTGACTTTC
J gene: TRBJ2-2; V gene: TRBV2; D gene: -; clone size: -; CDR3 protein: CASAVAGAGELFF; CDR3 DNA: TGTGCCTCAGCGGTGGCAGGGGCCGGGGAGCTGTTTTTT
J gene: TRBJ2-1; V gene: TRBV19; D gene: -; clone size: few; CDR3 protein: CATKRGLGSNEQFF; CDR3 DNA: TGTGCCACCAAAAGGGGACTTGGGTCTAATGAGCAGTTCTTC
J gene: TRBJ2-2; V gene: TRBV5-1; D gene: -; clone size: once; CDR3 protein: CASSQEPGELFF; CDR3 DNA: TGCGCCAGCAGCCAGGAGCCCGGGGAGCTGTTTTTT
J gene: TRBJ2-6; V gene: TRBV3-1/TRBV3-2; D gene: -; clone size: -; CDR3 protein: CASSLWTVSSGANVLTF; CDR3 DNA: TGTGCCAGCAGCCTCTGGACAGTTAGCTCTGGGGCCAACGTCCTGACTTTC
J gene: TRBJ1-3; V gene: TRBV15; D gene: -; clone size: -; CDR3 protein: CATSRNRGNTIYF; CDR3 DNA: TGTGCCACCAGCAGGAACAGGGGAAACACCATATATTTT
J gene: TRBJ2-2; V gene: TRBV10-3; D gene: -; clone size: -; CDR3 protein: CAISDPSSNTGELFF; CDR3 DNA: TGTGCCATCAGTGATCCTAGTTCGAACACCGGGGAGCTGTTTTTT
J gene: TRBJ1-2; V gene: TRBV9; D gene: TRBD1; clone size: -; CDR3 protein: CASSGGGAGGYTF; CDR3 DNA: TGTGCCAGCAGCGGAGGGGGCGCGGGTGGCTACACCTTC
J gene: TRBJ2-4; V gene: TRBV12-3/TRBV12-4; D gene: -; clone size: -; CDR3 protein: CATTILGLNIQYF; CDR3 DNA: TGTGCCACAACCATCCTCGGACTTAACATTCAGTACTTC
J gene: TRBJ2-5; V gene: TRBV14; D gene: -; clone size: -; CDR3 protein: CASSPTSLSQETQYF; CDR3 DNA: TGTGCCAGCAGCCCAACTTCGCTATCACAAGAGACCCAGTACTTC
J gene: TRBJ2-1; V gene: TRBV5-4; D gene: TRBD2; clone size: -; CDR3 protein: CASSSKGIAGGAGEQFF; CDR3 DNA: TGTGCCAGCAGCTCCAAAGGGATAGCGGGAGGGGCTGGTGAGCAGTTCTTC
J gene: TRBJ1-4; V gene: TRBV2; D gene: -; clone size: once; CDR3 protein: CASSGGQPSTNEKLFF; CDR3 DNA: TGTGCCAGCAGCGGTGGACAGCCATCAACTAATGAAAAACTGTTTTTT
J gene: TRBJ1-1; V gene: TRBV30; D gene: -; clone size: -; CDR3 protein: CAWSVGMRAFF; CDR3 DNA: TGTGCCTGGAGTGTCGGTATGAGAGCTTTCTTT
J gene: TRBJ2-1; V gene: TRBV18; D gene: TRBD2; clone size: -; CDR3 protein: CASSPGTSGNEQFF; CDR3 DNA: TGTGCCAGCTCACCAGGGACTAGCGGCAATGAGCAGTTCTTC
J gene: TRBJ1-6; V gene: TRBV7-6; D gene: -; clone size: -; CDR3 protein: CASSLGRGVNSPLHF; CDR3 DNA: TGTGCCAGCAGCTTAGGGAGGGGCGTTAATTCACCCCTCCACTTT
J gene: TRBJ1-1; V gene: TRBV5-1; D gene: -; clone size: once; CDR3 protein: CASSYSENTEAFF; CDR3 DNA: TGCGCCAGCAGCTATTCAGAGAACACTGAAGCTTTCTTT
J gene: TRBJ2-7; V gene: TRBV5-1; D gene: -; clone size: -; CDR3 protein: CASSLQTSSYEQYF; CDR3 DNA: TGCGCCAGCAGCTTACAGACTAGCTCCTACGAGCAGTACTTC
J gene: TRBJ2-1; V gene: TRBV6-6; D gene: TRBD1; clone size: -; CDR3 protein: CASSPGQGGYNEQFF; CDR3 DNA: TGTGCCAGCAGCCCCGGACAGGGGGGATACAATGAGCAGTTCTTC
J gene: TRBJ2-7; V gene: TRBV3-1/TRBV3-2; D gene: -; clone size: -; CDR3 protein: CASSQVGAYEQYF; CDR3 DNA: TGTGCCAGCAGCCAAGTTGGGGCCTACGAGCAGTACTTC
J gene: TRBJ1-5; V gene: TRBV12-3/TRBV12-4; D gene: -; clone size: -; CDR3 protein: CASSGPYQPQHF; CDR3 DNA: TGTGCCAGCAGTGGGCCCTATCAGCCCCAGCATTTT
J gene: TRBJ2-1; V gene: TRBV9; D gene: -; clone size: once; CDR3 protein: CASSVMLGGANNEQFF; CDR3 DNA: TGTGCCAGCAGCGTAATGCTGGGGGGGGCGAACAATGAGCAGTTCTTC
J gene: TRBJ1-1; V gene: TRBV19; D gene: -; clone size: -; CDR3 protein: CASSIDRGNTEAFF; CDR3 DNA: TGTGCCAGTAGTATAGACAGGGGGAACACTGAAGCTTTCTTT